The present TCR beta chain was sequenced within a study of blood T cell repertoires in COVID-19. Overall study context: The cDNA or gDNA used as material had been derived from T cells, B-cell-depleted T cells, or PBMCs.

This clone was observed a single time. Per the germline V gene, CDR1 is SGHKS and CDR2 is YYEKEE (reference sequence). V was pared by 2 bases and J by 2 bases, with 17 bases between. There are 17 residues in the CDR3. Original processing methods: Estimates of nucleated cell counts were drawn from the amplification of reference gene primers. Generated by immunoSEQ multiplex PCR, the TCRdb table keeps only in-frame clones and is missing some. That table is the source of V, J and clone size, and D and trimming were worked out from the DNA. The sample shows more than 200,000 clones, roughly 80% of them seen only once.

The chain employs TRBV5-5 and TRBJ1-3; possibly TRBD1 for D (5 bases). The sequencing sample was made of peripheral blood. The clonotype comes from a man between 60 and 70 years old with acute or convalescent COVID-19. The CDR3 here is CASSFWLPGTTGNTIYF. DNA of the CDR3: TGTGCCAGCAGCTTTTGGCTTCCCGGGACTACTGGAAACACCATATATTTT. The full variable domain, in which reference TRBV5-5 and TRBJ1-3 provide the parts outside the CDR3, is DAGVTQSPTHLIKTRGQQVTLRCSPISGHKSVSWYQQVLGQGPQFIFQYYEKEERGRGNFPDRFSARQFPNYSSELNVNALLLGDSALYLCASSFWLPGTTGNTIYFGEGSWLTVV.